This T cell receptor beta chain emerged from a study of T cells after posttransplantation cyclophosphamide. The study, taken as a whole, reports: Recipient CMV seropositivity and CMV reactivation strongly tracked TRB clonality.

This clone came up many times. What it recognizes is unknown. Profiling relied on immunoSEQ multiplex PCR, and the TCRdb table lists in-frame clones only, not all of them. This repertoire holds 30,000 to 40,000 clones, and none appear only once. This sequence originates from a man aged 50-60 years in good health, CMV-negative, and a related stem cell transplant donor. What was sequenced was PBMCs.

The CDR3 spells CASSPRGDRNIQYF. In DNA form, the CDR3 reads TGTGCCAGCAGTCCCAGGGGGGACCGGAACATTCAGTACTTC. The chain is built from TRBV7-2 and TRBJ2-4; possible D gene TRBD1, 7 bases. The CDR3 length is 14 residues. Germline V gene data show CDR1 as SGHTA and CDR2 as FQGNSA. Trimming removed 6 bases from V and 7 bases from J, with 16 bases in between.